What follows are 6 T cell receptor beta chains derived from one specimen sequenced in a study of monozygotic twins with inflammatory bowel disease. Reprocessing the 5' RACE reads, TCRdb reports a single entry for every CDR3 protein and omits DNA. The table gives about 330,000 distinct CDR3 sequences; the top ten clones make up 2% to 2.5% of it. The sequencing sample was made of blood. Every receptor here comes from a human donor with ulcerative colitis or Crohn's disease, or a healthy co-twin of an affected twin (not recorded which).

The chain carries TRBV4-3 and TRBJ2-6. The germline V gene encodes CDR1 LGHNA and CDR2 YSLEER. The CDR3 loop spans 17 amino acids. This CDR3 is CASSQDARSSGANVLTF.

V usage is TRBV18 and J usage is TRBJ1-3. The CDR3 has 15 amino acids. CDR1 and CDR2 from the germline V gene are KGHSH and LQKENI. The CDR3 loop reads CASSAGQNSGNTIYF.

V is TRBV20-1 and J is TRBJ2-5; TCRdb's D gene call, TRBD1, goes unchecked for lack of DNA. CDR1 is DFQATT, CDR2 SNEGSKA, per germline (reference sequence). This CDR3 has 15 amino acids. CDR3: CSATSPQGRGETQYF.

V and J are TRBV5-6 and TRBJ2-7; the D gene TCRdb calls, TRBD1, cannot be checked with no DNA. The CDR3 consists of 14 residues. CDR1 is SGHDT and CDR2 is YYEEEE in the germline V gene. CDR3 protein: CASRNPGQGREQYF.

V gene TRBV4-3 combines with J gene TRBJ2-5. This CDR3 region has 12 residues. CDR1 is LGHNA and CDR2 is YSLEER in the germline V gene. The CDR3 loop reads CASGQDRATQYF.

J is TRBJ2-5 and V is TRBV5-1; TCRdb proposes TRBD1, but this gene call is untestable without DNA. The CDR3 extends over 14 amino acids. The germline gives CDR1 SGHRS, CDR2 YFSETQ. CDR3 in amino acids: CASSFTGPPETQYF.